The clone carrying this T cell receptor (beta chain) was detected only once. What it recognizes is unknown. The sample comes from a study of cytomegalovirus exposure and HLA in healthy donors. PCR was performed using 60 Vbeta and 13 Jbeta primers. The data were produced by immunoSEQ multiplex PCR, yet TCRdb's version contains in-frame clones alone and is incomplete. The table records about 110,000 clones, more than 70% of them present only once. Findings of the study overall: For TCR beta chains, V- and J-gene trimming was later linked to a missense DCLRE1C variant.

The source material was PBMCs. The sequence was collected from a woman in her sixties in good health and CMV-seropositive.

This chain's CDR3 is CASSIAGGANTGELFF. CDR3 DNA: TGTGCCAGTAGTATCGCAGGGGGCGCGAACACCGGGGAGCTGTTTTTT. The chain employs TRBV19 and TRBJ2-2; 8 bases map to TRBD1. V lost 3 bases to trimming and J lost 0 bases; unmatched junction nucleotides: 3. CDR3 length: 16 amino acids. The V gene's germline CDR1 is LNHDA and CDR2 SQIVND (reference sequence).